This T cell receptor beta chain was obtained from a study of T cell responses to AZD1222 COVID-19 vaccine. Study-level points and caveats: Clonal diversity was possibly underestimated, and white British individuals and females predominated among donors.

The data were produced by immunoSEQ multiplex PCR, yet TCRdb's version contains in-frame clones alone and is incomplete. This sample carries approximately 170,000 clones, about 90% of them seen once, and the ten largest clones take about 1.1%. Worth noting for this clone: Its target is not known.

CDR3 length: 13 amino acids. V lost 2 bases and J 0 bases, leaving 4 bases between the germline ends. CDR1 and CDR2 (germline): SEHNR, FQNEAQ (reference sequence). The J gene is TRBJ1-1, the V gene TRBV7-9; D remains ambiguous. The receptor was isolated from an adult who received the AZD1222 COVID-19 vaccine. Sample: peripheral blood, taken 28 days after the second AZD1222 dose. The CDR3 DNA is TGTGCCAGCAGCTTACAAGTGAACACTGAAGCTTTCTTT. Protein sequence: CASSLQVNTEAFF.